A single sample gave rise to the 28 T cell receptor beta chains below, sequenced in a study of blood T cells in healthy people across ages. It was with a sample-barcoded 5' primer and a J-beta primer mix that a second PCR of roughly 7 to 12 cycles was run. TCRdb redid the calling of the 5' RACE reads with MiXCR, one entry per CDR3 protein. The sample lists approximately 730,000 distinct CDR3 sequences; roughly 50% were seen once. What was sequenced was blood. The receptors were sampled from an elderly man in good health.

This clonotype has just a few counts. Written as DNA, the CDR3 is TGTGCCATCAGCCGGGACCTAACCTACGAGCAGTACTTC. Encoded protein: CAISRDLTYEQYF. This rearrangement joins TRBV10-3 to TRBJ2-7, with D perhaps given as TRBD1 or TRBD2 (5 bases each). Germline V gene sequence: CDR1 ENHRY, CDR2 SYGVKD. The V end was cut by 6 bases, the J end by 2 bases, with 11 bases between. This CDR3 comprises 13 residues.

The chain is built from TRBV27 and TRBJ1-2; D might be TRBD1 (5 bases). The CDR3 is 16 residues long. Trimming cost V 0 bases and J 2 bases, with 13 bases left between them. The germline CDR1 and CDR2 sequences are MNHEY and SMNVEV (reference sequence). The CDR3 bases are TGTGCCAGCAGTTTATCCCCCAGGGTAGGAAACTATGGCTACACCTTC. It is translated as CASSLSPRVGNYGYTF.

This clonotype was seen only a few times. The chain employs TRBV29-1 and TRBJ1-4, with D possibly matching TRBD1 (5 bases). With 7 bases removed from V and 8 bases from J, the gap between germline ends came to 14 bases. The CDR3 sequence is 12 residues long. Germline loops: CDR1 SQVTM, CDR2 ANQGSEA. DNA for the CDR3: TGCAGCGCTGGGCGGGACCCCGAAAAACTGTTTTTT. This translates into CSAGRDPEKLFF. The complete variable domain, with remaining parts taken from reference TRBV29-1 and TRBJ1-4, reads SAVISQKPSRDICQRGTSLTIQCQVDSQVTMMFWYRQQPGQSLTLIATANQGSEATYESGFVIDKFPISRPNLTFSTLTVSNMSPEDSSIYLCSAGRDPEKLFFGSGTQLSVL.

This rearrangement joins TRBV2 to TRBJ2-7; possibly TRBD1 for D (6 bases). This CDR3 is built from 12 residues. V was pared by 10 bases and J by 0 bases, with 10 bases between. The germline V gene encodes CDR1 SNHLY and CDR2 FYNNEI. CDR3 protein: CATRGGSYEQYF. The CDR3 coding sequence is TGTGCCACCAGGGGCGGCTCCTACGAGCAGTACTTC.

This clonotype was found once. The gene calls are TRBV11-2 and TRBJ2-1; possibly TRBD1 or TRBD2 for D (5 bases each). CDR1 is SGHAT and CDR2 is FQNNGV in the germline V gene. Trimming removed 4 bases from V and 1 base from J, with 11 bases in between. This CDR3 region has 15 residues. CDR3 sequence (DNA): TGTGCCAGCAGCTCCACGAGGGGATCCTACAATGAGCAGTTCTTC. Translated, it gives CASSSTRGSYNEQFF.

The CDR3 DNA reads TGCGCCAGCAGCACCGGACAGGGGATGGGTACTGAAGCTTTCTTT. Amino acid sequence: CASSTGQGMGTEAFF. The chain joins TRBV5-1 to TRBJ1-1; 9 nucleotides line up with TRBD1. The CDR3 loop spans 15 amino acids. CDR1 is SGHRS and CDR2 is YFSETQ in the germline V gene. Trimming removed 4 bases from V and 5 bases from J; junction bases left unmatched: 9. The full variable domain, in which reference TRBV5-1 and TRBJ1-1 provide the parts outside the CDR3, is KAGVTQTPRYLIKTRGQQVTLSCSPISGHRSVSWYQQTPGQGLQFLFEYFSETQRNKGNFPGRFSGRQFSNSRSEMNVSTLELGDSALYLCASSTGQGMGTEAFFGQGTRLTVV.

Notes on this clonotype: Relative to the germline gene, one junction end is altered; a read error may explain this. This chain uses TRBV20-1 with TRBJ2-1; 11 bases align to TRBD2. The CDR3 totals 14 residues. Germline assignment: CDR1 DFQATT and CDR2 SNEGSKA (reference sequence). As DNA, the CDR3 is TGCGGTGCTAGAACTAGCGGGAGCTACAATGAGCAGTTCTTC. It yields the protein CGARTSGSYNEQFF.

Only a few counts were recorded for this clonotype. The chain employs TRBV3-1 and TRBJ2-7; 13 positions agree with TRBD2. The CDR3 extends over 17 amino acids. J gave up 2 bases and V 4 bases, and 8 bases lay outside the gene matches. Germline-derived CDR1 and CDR2 are LGHDT and YNNKEL (reference sequence). Written as DNA, the CDR3 is TGTGCCAGCAGCCTCCTCGGACTAGCGGGAGACCCCTACGAGCAGTACTTC. Translating it yields CASSLLGLAGDPYEQYF.

Comment on this clonotype: A much larger clone differs by one base, so this may be a read error. This sequence joins TRBV7-2 and TRBJ2-7; D not resolved. The V end was cut by 4 bases, the J end by 0 bases, with 4 bases between. This CDR3 is built from 12 residues. Germline V gene data show CDR1 as SGHTA and CDR2 as FQGNSA. CDR3 nucleotide sequence: TGTGCCAGCAGCTGGAGCTCCTACGAGCAGTACTTC. Amino acid sequence: CASSWSSYEQYF.

The chain uses TRBV5-5 and TRBJ2-2; TRBD2 matches at 11 bases. With 0 bases clipped from V and 1 base from J, the junction kept 2 bases outside the gene matches. Germline lookup yields CDR1 SGHKS and CDR2 YYEKEE (reference sequence). The CDR3 runs 17 residues. CDR3 in amino acids: CASSLETSGENTGELFF. In DNA, the CDR3 is TGTGCCAGCAGCTTGGAGACTAGCGGGGAGAACACCGGGGAGCTGTTTTTT. The full variable domain, in which reference TRBV5-5 and TRBJ2-2 provide the parts outside the CDR3, is DAGVTQSPTHLIKTRGQQVTLRCSPISGHKSVSWYQQVLGQGPQFIFQYYEKEERGRGNFPDRFSARQFPNYSSELNVNALLLGDSALYLCASSLETSGENTGELFFGEGSRLTVL.

This clonotype has more than one count but fewer than ten. The J gene is TRBJ2-7, the V gene TRBV3-1; 8 nucleotides match TRBD2. The DNA end favors TRBJ2-5, so the J call may be wrong. Per the germline V gene, CDR1 is LGHDT and CDR2 is YNNKEL (reference sequence). CDR3 size: 15 residues. CDR3 coding DNA: TGTGCCAGCAGCCAAAGGTTCCTAGCGGGAGAGACCCAGTACTTC. This gives the protein CASSQRFLAGETQYF.

This clonotype appeared a few times. The chain employs TRBV4-1 and TRBJ1-5; D might be TRBD1 (5 bases). The CDR3 extends over 17 amino acids. Trimming stripped 1 base from V and 2 bases from J, with 15 bases between. Germline V gives CDR1 MGHRA, CDR2 YSYEKL. CDR3 sequence (DNA): TGCGCCAGCAGCCAAGTTCTCACCCAAGGGGGCAATCAGCCCCAGCATTTT. Translated: CASSQVLTQGGNQPQHF.

This chain uses TRBV5-1 with TRBJ2-7; D gene unclear. The V end lost 6 bases, the J end lost 5 bases, and 9 bases lay between the germline ends. From germline, CDR1 is SGHRS and CDR2 YFSETQ. The CDR3 is made up of 11 amino acids. CDR3 sequence reads: CASTGRDEQYF. CDR3 coding DNA: TGCGCCAGCACGGGTAGGGACGAGCAGTACTTC.

This clonotype was observed a handful of times. The rearrangement links TRBV9 to TRBJ2-6, with D perhaps TRBD1 or TRBD2 (5 bases each). V lost 0 bases and J lost 4, with 20 bases in between. Germline-derived CDR1 and CDR2 are SGDLS and YYNGEE. The CDR3 covers 19 residues. CDR3 DNA: TGTGCCAGCAGCGTAGCAGATCGGGGCCCTATTGCGGGGGCCAACGTCCTGACTTTC. It specifies CASSVADRGPIAGANVLTF.

The rearrangement uses TRBV7-6 and TRBJ2-2; TRBD1 or TRBD2 may be the D gene (5 bases each). The CDR3 is made up of 14 amino acids. With 4 bases removed from V and 2 bases from J, the gap between germline ends came to 8 bases. CDR1 and CDR2 from the germline V gene are SGHVS and FNYEAQ. The CDR3 is CASSSGPNTGELFF. The CDR3 nucleotides are TGTGCCAGCAGCTCGGGACCTAACACCGGGGAGCTGTTTTTT. The full variable domain, rest sourced from reference TRBV7-6 and TRBJ2-2, is GAGVSQSPRYKVTKRGQDVALRCDPISGHVSLYWYRQALGQGPEFLTYFNYEAQQDKSGLPNDRFSAERPEGSISTLTIQRTEQRDSAMYRCASSSGPNTGELFFGEGSRLTVL.

This clonotype showed up just once. This chain joins TRBV3-1 and TRBJ2-1; possibly TRBD2 for D (6 bases). From germline, CDR1 is LGHDT and CDR2 YNNKEL (reference sequence). Between the trimmed V and J ends, which lost 4 bases and 9 bases, there was a span of 13 bases. This CDR3 region has 13 residues. The CDR3 here is CASSREVRAEQFF. Written as DNA, the CDR3 is TGTGCCAGCAGCCGGGAGGTGAGGGCTGAGCAGTTCTTC.

The J gene is TRBJ2-6, the V gene TRBV20-1; D is unresolved. The CDR3 is 14 amino acids. From germline, CDR1 is DFQATT and CDR2 SNEGSKA (reference sequence). V was shortened by 6 bases and J by 3 bases, with 12 bases between the two germline ends. CDR3 amino acids: CSAPNWVGANVLTF. Written as DNA, the CDR3 is TGCAGTGCCCCAAACTGGGTTGGGGCCAACGTCCTGACTTTC.

This clonotype appeared a few times. CDR3 residues: CSVEDRLNEKLFF. In nucleotides, the CDR3 is TGCAGCGTTGAAGACAGGCTTAATGAAAAACTGTTTTTT. The gene calls are TRBV29-1 and TRBJ1-4; no definite D call. Looked up from germline, CDR1 is SQVTM and CDR2 is ANQGSEA. CDR3 length equals 13 residues. The V and J ends lost 0 bases and 4 bases respectively, with 6 bases between them.

The chain has TRBV7-9 and TRBJ2-7; D may be TRBD1 (5 bases). Trimming pared 5 bases from V and 6 bases from J, leaving 17 bases between. Germline assignment: CDR1 SEHNR and CDR2 FQNEAQ (reference sequence). The CDR3 consists of 14 residues. The CDR3 is CASSHTDSLGEQYF. The CDR3 region has the DNA TGTGCCAGCAGCCACACCGACAGTTTGGGCGAGCAGTACTTC. Looking up the rest from reference TRBV7-9 and TRBJ2-7 gives the full variable domain: DTGVSQNPRHKITKRGQNVTFRCDPISEHNRLYWYRQTLGQGPEFLTYFQNEAQLEKSRLLSDRFSAERPKGSFSTLEIQRTEQGDSAMYLCASSHTDSLGEQYFGPGTRLTVT.

The chain couples TRBV21-1 to TRBJ2-1; TRBD2, the table's D call, lacks a check against the DNA. TRBV21-1 is noted as a pseudogene. The CDR3 runs to 19 residues. The CDR3 DNA reads as TGTGCCAGCAGCAAAGAACAGGGGATTACGGGAGAATCCTACAATGAGCAGTTCTTC. Amino acid sequence: CASSKEQGITGESYNEQFF.

This clonotype was observed a single time. V and J are TRBV7-6 and TRBJ2-1, with 10 bases lining up with TRBD2. The germline CDR1 and CDR2 sequences are SGHVS and FNYEAQ. This CDR3 has 18 residues. V was pared by 0 bases and J by 4 bases, with 9 bases of the junction left unmatched. DNA for the CDR3: TGTGCCAGCAGCTTAGCTCCCGGGACTAGCGATCTGTACAATGAGCAGTTCTTC. Its protein product is CASSLAPGTSDLYNEQFF.

This clonotype was counted a few times. The chain is built from TRBV4-2 and TRBJ2-7; 9 bases are shared with TRBD2. Germline V gives CDR1 LGHNA, CDR2 YNFKEQ. This CDR3 spans 17 amino acids. Unmatched junction bases numbered 15, after V lost 3 bases and J lost 6 bases. CDR3 in DNA: TGTGCCAGCAGCCACCACCCTGGAGCGGGAGGTTCGCTCGAGCAGTACTTC. This encodes CASSHHPGAGGSLEQYF.

The chain couples TRBV4-1 to TRBJ2-7, with 7 bases lining up with TRBD1. CDR3 size: 17 residues. The V gene end was trimmed by 5 bases and the J gene end by 1 base; junction bases not matched to a gene: 14. CDR1 and CDR2 from the germline V gene are MGHRA and YSYEKL. CDR3 sequence: CASSFQMPGQRSYEQYF. CDR3 bases: TGCGCCAGCAGCTTCCAGATGCCGGGACAGCGTTCCTACGAGCAGTACTTC.

The rearrangement joins TRBV2 to TRBJ2-3; 10 bases are shared with TRBD1. The CDR3 has 14 residues. Germline V gene data show CDR1 as SNHLY and CDR2 as FYNNEI. Trimming cost V 7 bases and J 4 bases; bases outside gene matches: 5. In DNA, the CDR3 is TGTGCCAGCAATCAGGACAGGGGGTCAGATACGCAGTATTTT. Protein sequence: CASNQDRGSDTQYF.

A note on this clonotype: Since a much larger clone is just one base distant, this may be a read error. The chain recombines TRBV15 with TRBJ2-3; D possibly corresponds to TRBD2 (6 bases). V dropped 4 bases and J dropped 14 bases, with 25 bases sitting between them. The CDR3 is made up of 15 amino acids. CDR1 is LNHNV, CDR2 YYDKDF, per germline (reference sequence). The CDR3 here is CATSTWDLSSRYAYF. The CDR3 nucleotides read TGTGCCACCAGCACCTGGGACTTATCATCCAGATACGCGTATTTT.

This clonotype was counted a few times. This chain joins TRBV28 and TRBJ2-7, with TRBD2 matching over 12 bases. The CDR3 loop spans 15 amino acids. The V and J ends lost 8 bases and 0 bases, in that order; junction bases with no gene match: 5. The germline V gene encodes CDR1 MDHEN and CDR2 SYDVKM. The CDR3 here is CASGASGRVSYEQYF. The CDR3 DNA reads TGTGCCAGCGGCGCTAGCGGGAGGGTCTCCTACGAGCAGTACTTC.

The rearrangement uses TRBV12-3 or TRBV12-4 and TRBJ2-1; possibly TRBD2 for D (5 bases). CDR3 size: 16 residues. Trimming shortened V by 5 bases and J by 7 bases, and 21 bases separated the two germline ends. The DNA of the CDR3 is TGTGCCAGCAGTCTAGAATCGACGGACTTGGGGAATGAGCAGTTCTTC. It yields the protein CASSLESTDLGNEQFF.

The rearrangement links TRBV20-1 to TRBJ2-3; tentatively, D is TRBD2 (6 bases). V gave up 1 base and J gave up 6 bases, with 17 bases separating them. Germline-derived CDR1 and CDR2 are DFQATT and SNEGSKA (reference sequence). The CDR3 is 15 residues long. CDR3 nucleotides: TGCAGTGCTAGAGCGACGGGACTCCCCTCGGATACGCAGTATTTT. Encoded protein: CSARATGLPSDTQYF.